The sequence of this TCR beta chain was determined in a study of cytomegalovirus exposure and HLA in healthy donors. PCR used 60 Vbeta primers and 13 Jbeta primers. The method was immunoSEQ multiplex PCR; TCRdb's version includes in-frame clones alone and lacks a portion of them. Altogether 110,000 to 150,000 clones are present, more than 7.5% being singletons, with the ten largest covering approximately 1.7%. Trimming cost V 0 bases and J 0 bases, with 8 bases left between them. Germline-derived CDR1 and CDR2 are GTSNPN and SVGIG (reference sequence). The CDR3 is 14 amino acids. The study's findings and limits: A later look showed TCR association rates differing by HLA locus, highest for DRB1 and lowest for HLA-C.

A remark on this clone: Its antigen is currently unknown.

The rearrangement links TRBV30 to TRBJ1-1; D call uncertain. The TCR originated in a man between 45 and 60 years old in good health and CMV-seronegative. The sample consisted of PBMCs. The DNA of the CDR3 is TGTGCCTGGAGTGTACGACTGGTGAACACTGAAGCTTTCTTT. Its protein product is CAWSVRLVNTEAFF.